The 18 T cell receptor beta chains presented below share a single source sample, sequenced in a study of T-cell reconstitution after alpha-beta-depleted transplantation in children. Unique molecular identifiers were incorporated when the TCRbeta library was constructed. TCRdb called the PCR reads again in MiXCR, with one record for every CDR3 protein. The table shows about 360,000 distinct CDR3 sequences, with roughly 15% occurring only once. Sample: PBMCs, taken from the stem cell graft. Receptors originate from a human donor who donated a stem cell graft to a child with Fanconi anemia.

This clonotype occurred many times. The gene calls are TRBV29-1 and TRBJ1-1; possibly TRBD1 for D (5 bases). From germline, CDR1 is SQVTM and CDR2 ANQGSEA. There are 11 residues in the CDR3. The germline V and J ends were trimmed by 4 bases and 8 bases, with 11 bases remaining between them. This CDR3 is CSVGWSGEAFF. Written as DNA, the CDR3 is TGCAGCGTTGGGTGGTCAGGGGAAGCTTTCTTT.

This clonotype was recorded a few times. V and J are TRBV29-1 and TRBJ1-4, with 7 bases lining up with TRBD1. V trimming: 4 bases; J trimming: 2 bases; junction bases outside the gene matches: 4. Germline CDR1 SQVTM, CDR2 ANQGSEA. The CDR3 extends over 14 amino acids. CDR3 loop: CSVGWGQTNEKLFF. In DNA form, the CDR3 reads TGCAGCGTTGGCTGGGGACAGACTAATGAAAAACTGTTTTTT.

This clonotype was counted at least ten times. The V call is TRBV4-3, the J call TRBJ1-2; D call uncertain. V lost 0 bases to trimming and J lost 2 bases, with 19 bases between them. Germline CDR1 and CDR2: LGHNA and YSLEER. The CDR3 sequence is 18 residues long. The CDR3 protein is CASSQEFRRIWRNYGYTF. The CDR3 DNA is TGCGCCAGCAGCCAAGAGTTTCGGCGAATTTGGAGGAACTATGGCTACACCTTC.

This clonotype was seen only a few times. The chain recombines TRBV12-3 or TRBV12-4 with TRBJ2-3; 7 bases match TRBD2. This CDR3 has 16 amino acids. Trimming took 5 bases from V and 2 from J; bases not matched to a gene: 10. CDR3 loop: CASSRPPAGDTDTQYF. The CDR3 DNA reads TGTGCCAGCAGTCGCCCTCCTGCGGGGGACACAGATACGCAGTATTTT.

This clonotype has a count of ten or more. The V call is TRBV12-3 or TRBV12-4, the J call TRBJ1-2; 8 nucleotides align to TRBD1. The CDR3 has 14 residues. V dropped 5 bases and J dropped 4; count of bases not matched to a gene: 6. CDR3 sequence: CASSGRTGTYGYTF. CDR3 DNA: TGTGCCAGCAGTGGCAGGACAGGGACCTATGGCTACACCTTC.

This clonotype was picked up a small number of times. This chain joins TRBV5-5 and TRBJ1-5; 9 nucleotides line up with TRBD1. The CDR3 spans 16 residues. The germline V gene encodes CDR1 SGHKS and CDR2 YYEKEE (reference sequence). The V gene end was trimmed by 2 bases and the J gene end by 7 bases; junction bases not matched to a gene: 10. The CDR3 bases are TGTGCCAGCAGCTTAGGAACAGGGGGCTGGGGGCAGCCCCAGCATTTT. Protein product: CASSLGTGGWGQPQHF.

The chain has TRBV6-1 and TRBJ2-1; a possible D gene is TRBD2 (5 bases). The germline V gene encodes CDR1 MNHNS and CDR2 SASEGT. Trimming took 3 bases from V and 6 from J, leaving 12 bases between them. The CDR3 has 14 residues. As DNA, the CDR3 is TGTGCCAGCAGTGATCCTAGCATTAGCAATGAGCAGTTCTTC. Its protein product is CASSDPSISNEQFF.

The chain recombines TRBV28 with TRBJ2-3; no firm D call. V was clipped by 7 bases and J by 2 bases, with 13 bases between them. The germline V gene has CDR1 MDHEN and CDR2 SYDVKM. This CDR3 comprises 14 residues. CDR3 in DNA: TGTGCCAGCATCAAAAACGATCTCACAGATACGCAGTATTTT. As protein: CASIKNDLTDTQYF. The full variable domain, rest sourced from reference TRBV28 and TRBJ2-3, is DVKVTQSSRYLVKRTGEKVFLECVQDMDHENMFWYRQDPGLGLRLIYFSYDVKMKEKGDIPEGYSVSREKKERFSLILESASTNQTSMYLCASIKNDLTDTQYFGPGTRLTVL.

This clonotype came up many times. The chain links TRBV4-3 to TRBJ2-6; D is perhaps TRBD2 (5 bases). V lost 0 bases and J lost 1, with 7 bases in between. The V gene's germline CDR1 is LGHNA and CDR2 YSLEER. The CDR3 covers 16 residues. DNA for the CDR3: TGCGCCAGCAGCCAAGAGAGGGCGTCTGGGGCCAACGTCCTGACTTTC. Amino acid sequence: CASSQERASGANVLTF.

This clonotype was found many times. The chain is built from TRBV12-3 or TRBV12-4 and TRBJ2-1; 12 bases fit TRBD1. CDR3 size: 15 residues. The V and J ends lost 7 bases and 8 bases, in that order; junction bases with no gene match: 9. The CDR3 loop is CASTSWDRGLDEQFF. As DNA, the CDR3 is TGTGCCAGCACCTCTTGGGACAGGGGGCTCGATGAGCAGTTCTTC.

This chain connects TRBV10-2 to TRBJ1-5; D might be TRBD1 (6 bases). The germline V and J ends were trimmed by 1 base and 3 bases, with 10 bases remaining between them. The V gene's germline CDR1 is WSHSY and CDR2 SAAADI. The CDR3 is 15 residues long. The CDR3 DNA is TGCGCCAGCAGTGAGTTAGGGGGTATCAATCAGCCCCAGCATTTT. Its translation is CASSELGGINQPQHF.

This clonotype has only a few counts. The chain links TRBV12-3 or TRBV12-4 to TRBJ1-2; D gene ambiguous. Trimming shortened V by 1 base and J by 6 bases, and 9 bases separated the two germline ends. The CDR3 totals 13 residues. As DNA, the CDR3 is TGTGCCAGCAGTTTAGGGCAGCTAGATGGCTACACCTTC. Translation gives CASSLGQLDGYTF.

This clonotype was found a few times. The chain links TRBV6-1 to TRBJ1-1; no reliable D call. The CDR3 is 12 amino acids. Trimming left V 1 base short and J 3 bases short, with 3 bases between. Germline V CDR1 and CDR2: MNHNS, SASEGT. In DNA form, the CDR3 reads TGTGCCAGCAGTGAAGATTACACTGAAGCTTTCTTT. It yields the protein CASSEDYTEAFF.

This clonotype has a handful of counts. V and J are TRBV6-1 and TRBJ2-7, with TRBD2 matching over 10 bases. The ends lost 5 bases at V and 0 bases at J; junction bases unmatched: 10. Germline loops: CDR1 MNHNS, CDR2 SASEGT. This CDR3 is built from 17 residues. This CDR3 is CASSTQILAGVSYEQYF. DNA of the CDR3: TGTGCCAGCAGTACCCAGATTCTAGCGGGGGTCTCCTACGAGCAGTACTTC.

In its sample, this clonotype was seen a few times. The V and J genes are TRBV20-1 and TRBJ2-2; D may be TRBD1 or TRBD2 (6 bases each). The germline V and J ends were trimmed by 2 bases and 3 bases, with 16 bases remaining between them. The CDR3 consists of 16 residues. The germline CDR1 and CDR2 sequences are DFQATT and SNEGSKA (reference sequence). The CDR3 DNA follows: TGCAGTGCTAGATCGGGAGACAAGGGGGACACCGGGGAGCTGTTTTTT. It is translated as CSARSGDKGDTGELFF.

The sample holds many counts of this clonotype. V and J are TRBV7-9 and TRBJ1-3; D gene unclear. With 7 bases removed from V and 4 bases from J, the gap between germline ends came to 8 bases. CDR1 and CDR2 (germline): SEHNR, FQNEAQ (reference sequence). The CDR3 extends over 12 amino acids. The CDR3 DNA follows: TGTGCCAGCACCCTTTGGGGAAACACCATATATTTT. As protein: CASTLWGNTIYF.

This clonotype was found many times. The J gene is TRBJ2-7, the V gene TRBV27; TRBD1 aligns across 7 bases. The length of the CDR3 is 13 residues. Germline-derived CDR1 and CDR2 are MNHEY and SMNVEV (reference sequence). Trimming at V came to 6 bases and at J to 2 bases, leaving 4 bases not matched to a gene. Here the CDR3 reads CASSADRAYEQYF. For the CDR3, the DNA is TGTGCCAGCAGCGCTGACAGGGCCTACGAGCAGTACTTC.

This clonotype was recorded at least ten times. The chain joins TRBV30 to TRBJ2-3; D not certain. V lost 3 bases and J lost 0, with 10 bases in between. The CDR3 length is 14 residues. Germline-derived CDR1 and CDR2 are GTSNPN and SVGIG (reference sequence). The CDR3 coding sequence is TGTGCCTGGAGGTGGGGTCCTAGCACAGATACGCAGTATTTT. It specifies CAWRWGPSTDTQYF.